One sample yielded the 30 T cell receptor beta chains listed below, sequenced in a study of T cell repertoires in cytomegalovirus infection (dated by TCRdb to the late 2010s). Reads for this sample came from an Illumina HiSeq 1500. TCRdb reran the public reads through fastp at Q25 and MiXCR, keeping productive beta chains. Rows matching on CDR3 protein sequence are summarized as one entry with the most common DNA and genes. This sample is represented by some 320,000 distinct CDR3 sequences; around a tenth of them were singletons. The ten top clones hold around 4% of the sample. Sequencing used PBMCs. The receptor set was obtained from a human donor in good health (CMV status not recorded). Some clones in this sample may be carry-over from other donors' samples.

There are many counts of this clonotype. This chain links TRBV7-2 with TRBJ2-1, with a weak D call TRBD2 (5 bases). Trimming left V 5 bases short and J 7 bases short, with 18 bases between. Germline V CDR1 and CDR2: SGHTA, FQGNSA. This CDR3 is built from 15 residues. The CDR3: CASSPARVLRNEQFF. CDR3 sequence (DNA): TGTGCCAGCAGCCCTGCGCGGGTTTTACGGAATGAGCAGTTCTTC.

This clonotype showed up just a few times. The chain carries TRBV28 and TRBJ1-2; D not certain. CDR1 is MDHEN, CDR2 SYDVKM, per germline. The CDR3 runs to 11 residues. Deletions cut 6 bases from V and 7 bases from J, with 9 bases between. The CDR3 here is CASRVGSGYTF. In nucleotides, the CDR3 is TGTGCCAGCAGGGTCGGGAGTGGCTACACCTTC.

The rearrangement uses TRBV5-1 and TRBJ2-7, with a possible D match to TRBD1 (5 bases). The CDR3 is made up of 14 amino acids. CDR1 SGHRS and CDR2 YFSETQ come from the germline V gene. The ends were cut back, 4 bases at V and 4 bases at J, with 15 bases in the middle. CDR3 region: CASSPTGQGYEQYF. Here the CDR3 DNA reads TGCGCCAGCAGCCCGACCGGACAAGGTTACGAGCAGTACTTC.

The chain joins TRBV6-2 or TRBV6-3 to TRBJ1-2, with D perhaps matching TRBD1 (5 bases). CDR1 MNHEY and CDR2 SVGEGT come from the germline V gene. This CDR3 comprises 11 residues. V was clipped by 8 bases and J by 7 bases, with 11 bases between them. The CDR3 reads CASEGARGYTF. In DNA, the CDR3 is TGTGCCAGCGAAGGGGCTCGTGGCTACACCTTC.

The gene calls are TRBV6-5 and TRBJ2-1; D is unresolved. V was trimmed by 1 base and J by 5 bases, leaving 15 bases between them. The CDR3 runs to 16 residues. Germline CDR1 is MNHEY and CDR2 is SVGAGI. CDR3 DNA: TGTGCCAGCAGTTACTTATCGGTATCGGCAGACAATGAGCAGTTCTTC. This sequence encodes CASSYLSVSADNEQFF.

This clonotype was recorded a few times. The genes are TRBV27 and TRBJ2-7; the match to TRBD2 covers 9 bases. From germline, CDR1 is MNHEY and CDR2 SMNVEV (reference sequence). The CDR3 has 14 residues. The V and J ends lost 5 bases and 3 bases, in that order; junction bases with no gene match: 5. The CDR3 DNA follows: TGTGCCAGCAGTCTCTGGCGGGGGGGCTACGAGCAGTACTTC. Translating it yields CASSLWRGGYEQYF.

V is TRBV7-3 and J is TRBJ2-7, with D possibly matching TRBD2 (5 bases). The CDR3 runs 14 residues. The germline V gene encodes CDR1 SGHTA and CDR2 FQGTGA. Trimming left V 3 bases short and J 6 bases short, with 15 bases between. The CDR3 DNA follows: TGTGCCAGCAGCTTCTCTGACTATACCGTCGAGCAGTACTTC. Amino acid sequence: CASSFSDYTVEQYF.

At least ten counts were recorded for this clonotype. The chain joins TRBV28 to TRBJ1-5, with unresolved D. The V gene's germline CDR1 is MDHEN and CDR2 SYDVKM. V lost 7 bases and J lost 5, with 18 bases in between. The CDR3 is 15 amino acids. As DNA, the CDR3 is TGTGCCAGCAAACCCCCGGTGGCGGAGGATCAGCCCCAGCATTTT. It codes for CASKPPVAEDQPQHF.

This clonotype was seen more than once but under ten times. V and J are TRBV27 and TRBJ2-7, with a weak D call TRBD1 (5 bases). Looked up from germline, CDR1 is MNHEY and CDR2 is SMNVEV (reference sequence). The V end was cut by 7 bases, the J end by 3 bases, with 16 bases between. The CDR3 is made up of 14 amino acids. The DNA for the CDR3 is TGTGCCAGCATGGTCCAAGGAAGGGGCTACGAGCAGTACTTC. This gives the protein CASMVQGRGYEQYF.

This clonotype has just a few counts. V gene TRBV18 combines with J gene TRBJ1-4; perhaps TRBD1 as D (5 bases). Deletions cut 2 bases from V and 0 bases from J, with 22 bases between. CDR3 length: 20 amino acids. Germline V gene data show CDR1 as KGHSH and CDR2 as LQKENI. CDR3: CASSPIPLGQILSTNEKLFF. DNA for the CDR3: TGTGCCAGCTCACCAATTCCCTTGGGGCAGATACTATCAACTAATGAAAAACTGTTTTTT.

In its sample, this clonotype was seen a few times. CDR3 loop: CASSRTGSPLHF. The CDR3 region has the DNA TGCGCCAGCAGCCGGACAGGTTCACCCCTCCACTTT. The chain has TRBV4-1 and TRBJ1-6; 7 bases agree with TRBD1. CDR1 and CDR2 from the germline V gene are MGHRA and YSYEKL. The V and J ends lost 4 bases and 9 bases, in that order; junction bases with no gene match: 0. The CDR3 totals 12 residues.

This clonotype appeared a few times. J is TRBJ2-1 and V is TRBV6-2 or TRBV6-3; TRBD1 or TRBD2 may be the D gene (5 bases each). The CDR3 consists of 15 residues. Germline-derived CDR1 and CDR2 are MNHEY and SVGEGT. V dropped 7 bases and J dropped 2 bases, with 15 bases sitting between them. The CDR3 DNA is TGTGCCAGCACCACGGGGCAGGGAGCCTACAATGAGCAGTTCTTC. It codes for CASTTGQGAYNEQFF.

The chain links TRBV7-3 to TRBJ2-1; no clear D gene. Trimming removed 2 bases from V and 3 bases from J, with 11 bases in between. Germline CDR1 and CDR2: SGHTA and FQGTGA. CDR3 size: 15 residues. CDR3 region: CASSLSSEVYNEQFF. CDR3 coding DNA: TGTGCCAGCAGCTTATCATCCGAAGTCTACAATGAGCAGTTCTTC.

This clonotype was detected ten times or more. V is TRBV12-3 or TRBV12-4 and J is TRBJ2-3; 7 bases are a match to TRBD2. Germline trimming cut 4 bases from V and 2 bases from J; bases unmatched to any gene: 9. The CDR3 extends over 16 amino acids. The CDR3 loop is CASSSTGTIYTDTQYF. The CDR3 region has the DNA TGTGCCAGCAGTTCTACCGGGACTATATACACAGATACGCAGTATTTT.

This rearrangement joins TRBV7-6 to TRBJ2-1, with D tentatively TRBD1 (6 bases). The CDR3 loop spans 15 amino acids. Germline values: CDR1 SGHVS, CDR2 FNYEAQ. V was trimmed by 0 bases and J by 2 bases, leaving 8 bases between them. The CDR3 region is CASSLAGAAYNEQFF. CDR3 nucleotide sequence: TGTGCCAGCAGCTTAGCGGGGGCCGCCTACAATGAGCAGTTCTTC.

This clonotype was counted ten times or more. V and J are TRBV4-2 and TRBJ1-1, with unresolved D. The CDR3 loop spans 12 amino acids. CDR1 LGHNA and CDR2 YNFKEQ come from the germline V gene. V shed 1 base and J shed 1 base, with 1 base lying between them. The CDR3 nucleotides are TGTGCCAGCAGCCAAGCGAACACTGAAGCTTTCTTT. Residues: CASSQANTEAFF.

This clonotype was counted a few times. This chain links TRBV19 with TRBJ2-5; 7 nucleotides match TRBD2. V trimming: 6 bases; J trimming: 0 bases; junction bases outside the gene matches: 10. The CDR3 runs to 16 residues. Germline V CDR1 and CDR2: LNHDA, SQIVND (reference sequence). CDR3 bases: TGTGCCAGTAGCCCTTTACGCGGGAGAAACCAAGAGACCCAGTACTTC. Amino acid sequence: CASSPLRGRNQETQYF.

This clonotype showed up just a few times. The chain has TRBV5-1 and TRBJ1-2; a weak D match, TRBD1 (6 bases). Trimming removed 0 bases from V and 4 bases from J, with 13 bases in between. Per the germline V gene, CDR1 is SGHRS and CDR2 is YFSETQ. The CDR3 totals 15 residues. The CDR3: CASSLGVQGPYGYTF. The CDR3 DNA reads as TGCGCCAGCAGCTTGGGGGTACAGGGCCCCTATGGCTACACCTTC.

This clonotype was counted ten times or more. The chain uses TRBV6-2 or TRBV6-3 and TRBJ2-1; D possibly corresponds to TRBD1 (6 bases). V lost 9 bases and J lost 9, with 24 bases in between. This CDR3 is built from 15 residues. Per germline, CDR1 MNHEY and CDR2 SVGEGT. For the CDR3, the DNA is TGTGCCAGTACCCTAGGGGGACACAACATGGGTGAGCAGTTCTTC. Protein: CASTLGGHNMGEQFF.

This clonotype was counted at least ten times. This chain connects TRBV7-2 to TRBJ2-3; D gene ambiguous. The length of the CDR3 is 13 residues. Germline V lookup: CDR1 SGHTA, CDR2 FQGNSA. V was cut by 5 bases and J by 5 bases, with 11 bases left in between. CDR3 sequence reads: CASSQPALDTQYF. CDR3 sequence (DNA): TGTGCCAGCAGCCAACCTGCTTTAGATACGCAGTATTTT.

Many counts were recorded for this clonotype. This chain joins TRBV10-3 and TRBJ2-1, with TRBD2 matching over 8 bases. With 4 bases clipped from V and 5 bases from J, the junction kept 10 bases outside the gene matches. Looked up from germline, CDR1 is ENHRY and CDR2 is SYGVKD. This CDR3 is 16 amino acids long. The CDR3, as DNA: TGTGCCATCAGTGGTGCGACGGGGGGGCTTAACAATGAGCAGTTCTTC. It specifies CAISGATGGLNNEQFF.

V gene TRBV19 combines with J gene TRBJ1-2; D call uncertain. CDR1 is LNHDA, CDR2 SQIVND, per germline (reference sequence). This CDR3 has 13 residues. The V end lost 2 bases, the J end lost 7 bases, and 11 bases lay between the germline ends. Here the CDR3 reads CASSIPLLGGYTF. CDR3 sequence (DNA): TGTGCCAGTAGTATACCCCTCTTGGGTGGCTACACCTTC.

This clonotype was detected ten times or more. This rearrangement joins TRBV28 to TRBJ2-2, with D possibly being TRBD2 (7 bases). This CDR3 contains 16 residues. The germline gives CDR1 MDHEN, CDR2 SYDVKM. Trimming took 7 bases from V and 5 from J, leaving 20 bases between them. In DNA form, the CDR3 reads TGTGCCAGCACCCTCCTTGGAGGGAGGGGGACCGGGGAGCTGTTTTTT. This sequence encodes CASTLLGGRGTGELFF.

This clonotype was counted a few times. The chain carries TRBV7-9 and TRBJ1-1; perhaps TRBD1 as D (5 bases). In germline, CDR1 is SEHNR, CDR2 FQNEAQ (reference sequence). The CDR3 length is 15 residues. Trimming pared 8 bases from V and 4 bases from J, leaving 20 bases between. The CDR3: CASLGQGGIGTEAFF. DNA of the CDR3: TGTGCCAGCCTGGGGCAGGGAGGTATAGGCACTGAAGCTTTCTTT.

This clonotype occurred a few times. V and J are TRBV7-2 and TRBJ2-1, with 13 bases lining up with TRBD2. The V gene end was trimmed by 6 bases and the J gene end by 6 bases; junction bases not matched to a gene: 5. Germline CDR1 SGHTA, CDR2 FQGNSA. This CDR3 contains 15 residues. In DNA, the CDR3 is TGTGCCAGCAGTAAAACTAGCGGGGGGGTCAATGAGCAGTTCTTC. This sequence encodes CASSKTSGGVNEQFF.

The rearrangement uses TRBV2 and TRBJ1-3; D remains unclear. The V end was cut by 4 bases, the J end by 5 bases, with 9 bases between. This CDR3 contains 13 residues. Looked up from germline, CDR1 is SNHLY and CDR2 is FYNNEI. The DNA of the CDR3 is TGTGCCAGCAGTGGCTCAGACAGAAACACCATATATTTT. This sequence encodes CASSGSDRNTIYF.

The V gene is TRBV27, the J gene TRBJ2-2, with D perhaps TRBD1 (6 bases). Trimming stripped 6 bases from V and 4 bases from J, with 12 bases between. The CDR3 is 14 amino acids. Germline V gene lookup returns CDR1 MNHEY and CDR2 SMNVEV (reference sequence). The CDR3 is CASRPFRGTGELFF. Written as DNA, the CDR3 is TGTGCCAGCAGACCCTTCAGGGGCACCGGGGAGCTGTTTTTT.

This chain joins TRBV11-2 and TRBJ2-3, with 11 bases matching TRBD2. CDR3 length: 16 amino acids. After removal of 3 bases from V and 7 bases from J, the junction contained 9 bases not matched to a gene. Germline V gene sequence: CDR1 SGHAT, CDR2 FQNNGV. The CDR3 reads CASSFIAGGPFYTQYF. CDR3 DNA sequence: TGTGCCAGCAGCTTTATAGCGGGAGGGCCGTTTTATACGCAGTATTTT.

This clonotype was recorded many times. The rearrangement joins TRBV4-3 to TRBJ1-6; 8 nucleotides match TRBD1. Trimming cost V 1 base and J 10 bases; bases outside gene matches: 6. The CDR3 spans 15 residues. Looked up from germline, CDR1 is LGHNA and CDR2 is YSLEER. CDR3 DNA sequence: TGCGCCAGCAGCCAAGGAAGGACAGGGTGGTCACCCCTCCACTTT. This translates into CASSQGRTGWSPLHF.

A few counts support this clonotype. This sequence joins TRBV10-3 and TRBJ2-3; no reliable D call. V lost 0 bases, J lost 6 bases, and 22 bases lay in between. Germline CDR1 reads ENHRY; CDR2 reads SYGVKD. The CDR3 extends over 18 amino acids. CDR3 protein: CAISESMSGGDPWDTQYF. The CDR3 DNA is TGTGCCATCAGTGAGTCGATGTCTGGCGGCGACCCGTGGGATACGCAGTATTTT.